This T cell receptor (beta chain) was sequenced during a study of blood T cells in healthy people across ages. Study as a whole: Using template switching, researchers captured about one barcoded beta molecule for each two T cells.

Together with a sample-barcoded 5' primer, a J-beta primer mix was included in a second PCR lasting roughly 7 to 11 cycles. Via MiXCR, TCRdb re-called the 5' RACE reads, giving one row per CDR3 protein. Of about 1,800,000 distinct CDR3 sequences in the sample, 28% were seen once. Russia was home to the donors, healthy Caucasian individuals aged about 6 to 100. At least 7 million PBMCs were isolated per sample. The source of this sequence is a woman in her 30s in good health. Sequences were obtained from blood.

CDR3 coding DNA: TGTGCCAGCAGCCCCGAGGGGGGCACTGCGGGCTATGGCTACACCTTC. It encodes CASSPEGGTAGYGYTF. The rearrangement joins TRBV7-9 to TRBJ1-2, with D perhaps TRBD1 (6 bases). This CDR3 has 16 amino acids. From germline, CDR1 is SEHNR and CDR2 FQNEAQ (reference sequence). Trimming removed 5 bases at V and 4 bases at J, with 20 bases between.